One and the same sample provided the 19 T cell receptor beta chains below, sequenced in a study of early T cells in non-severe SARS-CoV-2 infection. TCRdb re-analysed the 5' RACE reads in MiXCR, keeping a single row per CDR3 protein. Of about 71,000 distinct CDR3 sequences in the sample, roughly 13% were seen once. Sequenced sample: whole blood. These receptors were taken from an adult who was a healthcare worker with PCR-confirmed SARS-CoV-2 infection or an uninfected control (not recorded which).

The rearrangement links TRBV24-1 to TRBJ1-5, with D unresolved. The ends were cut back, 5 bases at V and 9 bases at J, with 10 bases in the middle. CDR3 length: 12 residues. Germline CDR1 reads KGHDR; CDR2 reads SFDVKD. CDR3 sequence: CATSGPEGPQHF. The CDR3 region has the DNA TGTGCCACCAGTGGCCCAGAAGGGCCCCAGCATTTT.

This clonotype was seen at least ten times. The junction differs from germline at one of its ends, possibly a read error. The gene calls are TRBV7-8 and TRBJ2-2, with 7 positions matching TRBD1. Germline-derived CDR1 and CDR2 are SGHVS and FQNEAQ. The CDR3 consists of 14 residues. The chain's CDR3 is CASSPNRGTGELFF. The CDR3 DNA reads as TGTGCCAGCAGCCCTAACAGGGGAACCGGGGAGCTTTTTTTT. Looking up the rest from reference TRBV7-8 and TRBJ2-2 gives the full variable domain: GAGVSQSPRYKVAKRGQDVALRCDPISGHVSLFWYQQALGQGPEFLTYFQNEAQLDKSGLPSDRFFAERPEGSVSTLKIQRTQQEDSAVYLCASSPNRGTGELFFGEGSRLTVL.

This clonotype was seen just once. CDR3 in amino acids: CASARDPTGELFF. CDR3 nucleotides: TGTGCCAGCGCCCGGGATCCCACCGGGGAGCTGTTTTTT. The chain links TRBV6-5 to TRBJ2-2; perhaps TRBD2 as D (5 bases). This CDR3 has 13 amino acids. V lost 8 bases and J 4 bases, leaving 11 bases between the germline ends. Germline V CDR1 and CDR2: MNHEY, SVGAGI.

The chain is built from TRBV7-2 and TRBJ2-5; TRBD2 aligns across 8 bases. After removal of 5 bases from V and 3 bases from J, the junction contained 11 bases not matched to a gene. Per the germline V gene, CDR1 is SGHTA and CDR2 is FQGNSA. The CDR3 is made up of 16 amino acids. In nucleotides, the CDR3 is TGTGCCAGCAGCCCTAGGAGCGGGGGCCGAAAAGAGACCCAGTACTTC. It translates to CASSPRSGGRKETQYF.

CDR3 residues: CASSEASSPTDTQYF. Here the CDR3 DNA reads TGTGCCAGCAGTGAGGCCAGCTCACCCACAGATACGCAGTATTTT. V is TRBV25-1 and J is TRBJ2-3; D is uncertain. V lost 3 bases to trimming and J lost 2 bases, with 12 bases between them. Germline lookup yields CDR1 MGHDK and CDR2 SYGVNS. The length of the CDR3 is 15 residues.

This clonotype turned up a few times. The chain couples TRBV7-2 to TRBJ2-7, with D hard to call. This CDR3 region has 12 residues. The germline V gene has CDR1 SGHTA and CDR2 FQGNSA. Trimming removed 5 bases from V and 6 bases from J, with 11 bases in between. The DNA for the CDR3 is TGTGCCAGCAGCCCGCGGACGGGCGAGCAGTACTTC. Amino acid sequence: CASSPRTGEQYF.

The CDR3 loop is CASSMPPSGGHNEQFF. The CDR3 coding sequence is TGTGCCAGCAGTATGCCCCCCAGCGGGGGGCACAATGAGCAGTTCTTC. The chain is built from TRBV5-4 and TRBJ2-1; 9 positions match TRBD2. This CDR3 has 16 residues. The ends lost 5 bases at V and 5 bases at J; junction bases unmatched: 11. Germline CDR1 and CDR2: SGHNT and YYREEE (reference sequence).

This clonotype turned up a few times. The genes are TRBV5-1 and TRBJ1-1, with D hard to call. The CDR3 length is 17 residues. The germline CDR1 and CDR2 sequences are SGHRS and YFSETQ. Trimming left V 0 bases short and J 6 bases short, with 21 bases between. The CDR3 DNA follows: TGCGCCAGCAGCTTGGACATTCCGGGCCTCGAGCAGGCTGAAGCTTTCTTT. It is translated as CASSLDIPGLEQAEAFF.

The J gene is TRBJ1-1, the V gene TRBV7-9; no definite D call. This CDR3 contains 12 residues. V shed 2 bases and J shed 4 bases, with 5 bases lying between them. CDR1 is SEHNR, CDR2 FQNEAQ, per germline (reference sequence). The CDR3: CASSLISTEAFF. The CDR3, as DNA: TGTGCCAGCAGCTTAATCAGCACTGAAGCTTTCTTT. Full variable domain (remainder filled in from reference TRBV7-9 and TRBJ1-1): DTGVSQNPRHKITKRGQNVTFRCDPISEHNRLYWYRQTLGQGPEFLTYFQNEAQLEKSRLLSDRFSAERPKGSFSTLEIQRTEQGDSAMYLCASSLISTEAFFGQGTRLTVV.

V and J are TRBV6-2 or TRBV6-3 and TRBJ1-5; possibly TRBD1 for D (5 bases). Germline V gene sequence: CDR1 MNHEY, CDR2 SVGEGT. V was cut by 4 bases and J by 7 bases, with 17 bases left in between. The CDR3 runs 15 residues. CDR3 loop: CASSLGPGLRQPQHF. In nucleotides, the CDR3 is TGTGCCAGCAGTTTAGGCCCAGGGTTGCGGCAGCCCCAGCATTTT.

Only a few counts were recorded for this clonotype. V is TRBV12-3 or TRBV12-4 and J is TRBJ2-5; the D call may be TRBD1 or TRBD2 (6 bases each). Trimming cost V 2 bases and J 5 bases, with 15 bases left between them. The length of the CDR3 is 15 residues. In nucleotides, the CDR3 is TGTGCCAGCAGTTTAACTGGGGGGCCGGGGGAGACCCAGTACTTC. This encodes CASSLTGGPGETQYF.

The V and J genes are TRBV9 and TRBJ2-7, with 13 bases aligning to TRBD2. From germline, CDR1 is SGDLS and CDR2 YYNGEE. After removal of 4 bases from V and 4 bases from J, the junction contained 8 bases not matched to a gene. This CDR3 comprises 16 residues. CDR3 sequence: CASSNPGLAGKYEQYF. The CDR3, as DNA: TGTGCCAGCAGCAACCCGGGACTAGCGGGGAAGTACGAGCAGTACTTC.

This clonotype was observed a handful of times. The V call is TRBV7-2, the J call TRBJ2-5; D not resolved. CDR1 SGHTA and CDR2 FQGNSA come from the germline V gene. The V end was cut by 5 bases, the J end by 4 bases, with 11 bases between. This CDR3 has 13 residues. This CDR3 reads CASSTSNRETQYF. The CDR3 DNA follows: TGTGCCAGCAGCACCTCAAATAGAGAGACCCAGTACTTC.

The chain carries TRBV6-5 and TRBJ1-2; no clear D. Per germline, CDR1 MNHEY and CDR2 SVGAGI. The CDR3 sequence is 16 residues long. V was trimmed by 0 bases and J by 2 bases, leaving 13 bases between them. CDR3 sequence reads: CASSYSRQARNYGYTF. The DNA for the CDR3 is TGTGCCAGCAGTTACTCTAGGCAGGCTAGGAACTATGGCTACACCTTC.

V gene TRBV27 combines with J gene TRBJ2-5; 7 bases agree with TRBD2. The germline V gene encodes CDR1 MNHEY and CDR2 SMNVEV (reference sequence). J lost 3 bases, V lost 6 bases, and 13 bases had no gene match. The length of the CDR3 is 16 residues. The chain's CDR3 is CASRLSELAGEETQYF. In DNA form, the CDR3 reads TGTGCCAGCAGACTATCTGAGTTGGCGGGGGAAGAGACCCAGTACTTC.

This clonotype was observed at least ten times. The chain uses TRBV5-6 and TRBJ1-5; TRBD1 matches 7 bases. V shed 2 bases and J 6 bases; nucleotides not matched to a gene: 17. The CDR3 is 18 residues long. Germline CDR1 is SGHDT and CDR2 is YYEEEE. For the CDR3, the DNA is TGTGCCAGCAGCTTCTGGGGACAGATATACGGGGAGGTTCAGCCCCAGCATTTT. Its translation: CASSFWGQIYGEVQPQHF.

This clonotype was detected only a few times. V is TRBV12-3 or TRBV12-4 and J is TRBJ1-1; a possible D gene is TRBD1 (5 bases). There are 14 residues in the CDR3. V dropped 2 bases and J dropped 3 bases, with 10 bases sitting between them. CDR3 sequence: CASSLTEGDTEAFF. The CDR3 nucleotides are TGTGCCAGCAGTTTAACCGAAGGGGACACTGAAGCTTTCTTT.

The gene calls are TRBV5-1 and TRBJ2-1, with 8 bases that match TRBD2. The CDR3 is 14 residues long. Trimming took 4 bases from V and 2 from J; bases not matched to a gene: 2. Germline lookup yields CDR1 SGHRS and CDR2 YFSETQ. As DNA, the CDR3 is TGCGCCAGCAGCGCGGGGGGACCCTACAATGAGCAGTTCTTC. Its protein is CASSAGGPYNEQFF. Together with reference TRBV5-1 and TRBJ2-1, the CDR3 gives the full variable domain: KAGVTQTPRYLIKTRGQQVTLSCSPISGHRSVSWYQQTPGQGLQFLFEYFSETQRNKGNFPGRFSGRQFSNSRSEMNVSTLELGDSALYLCASSAGGPYNEQFFGPGTRLTVL.

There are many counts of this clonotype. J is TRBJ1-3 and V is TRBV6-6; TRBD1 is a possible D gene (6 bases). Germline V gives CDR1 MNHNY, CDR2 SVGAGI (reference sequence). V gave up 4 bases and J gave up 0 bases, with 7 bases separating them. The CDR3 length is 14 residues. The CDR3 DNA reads TGTGCCAGCAGTTTGGACAGCTCTGGAAACACCATATATTTT. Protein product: CASSLDSSGNTIYF.